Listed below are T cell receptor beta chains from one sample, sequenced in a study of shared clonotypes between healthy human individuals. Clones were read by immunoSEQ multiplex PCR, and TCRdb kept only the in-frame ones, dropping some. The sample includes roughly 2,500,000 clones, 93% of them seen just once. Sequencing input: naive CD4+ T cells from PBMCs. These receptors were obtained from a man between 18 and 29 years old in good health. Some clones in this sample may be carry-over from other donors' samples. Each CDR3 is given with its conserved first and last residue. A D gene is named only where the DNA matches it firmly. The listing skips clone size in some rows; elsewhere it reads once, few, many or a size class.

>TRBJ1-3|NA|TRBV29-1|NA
CSVGASGNTIYF
TGCAGCGTCGGGGCCTCTGGAAACACCATATATTTT
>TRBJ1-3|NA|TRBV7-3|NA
CASSLEVGNTIYF
TGTGCCAGCAGCTTAGAGGTGGGAAACACCATATATTTT
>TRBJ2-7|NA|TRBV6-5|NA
CASSSRLSYEQYF
TGTGCCAGCAGTTCGCGGCTCTCCTACGAGCAGTACTTC
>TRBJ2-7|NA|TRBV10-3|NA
CAISASLVTYEQYF
TGTGCCATCAGTGCGTCACTTGTAACCTACGAGCAGTACTTC
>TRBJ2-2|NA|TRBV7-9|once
CASSLMNTGELFF
TGTGCCAGCAGCTTAATGAATACCGGGGAGCTGTTTTTT
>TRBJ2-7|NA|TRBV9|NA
CASSVGPVPYEQYF
TGTGCCAGCAGCGTAGGGCCAGTTCCCTACGAGCAGTACTTC
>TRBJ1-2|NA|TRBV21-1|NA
CASSRKEGRPTNYGYTF
TGTGCCAGCAGCAGAAAGGAGGGGAGGCCAACCAACTATGGCTACACCTTC
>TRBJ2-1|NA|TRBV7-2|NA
CASSLAPSGEQFF
TGTGCCAGCAGCTTAGCCCCCTCAGGGGAGCAGTTCTTC
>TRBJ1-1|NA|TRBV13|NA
CASSLLSGTEAFF
TGTGCCAGCAGCTTACTGTCAGGGACTGAAGCTTTCTTT
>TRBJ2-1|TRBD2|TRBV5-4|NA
CASSLYGTRDYNEQFF
TGTGCCAGCAGCTTGTATGGGACTAGAGACTACAATGAGCAGTTCTTC
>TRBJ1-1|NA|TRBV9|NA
CASSVEGGTEAFF
TGTGCCAGCAGCGTAGAGGGCGGAACTGAAGCTTTCTTT
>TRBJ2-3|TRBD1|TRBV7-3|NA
CASSSTGTGPFSSTDTQYF
TGTGCCAGCAGCTCGACCGGGACAGGTCCCTTCTCTAGTACAGATACGCAGTATTTT
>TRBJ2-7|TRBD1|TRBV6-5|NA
CASSYSDRVNYEQYF
TGTGCCAGCAGTTACTCGGACAGGGTAAACTACGAGCAGTACTTC
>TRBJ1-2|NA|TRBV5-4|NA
CASSLRGRHYGYTF
TGTGCCAGCAGCTTGAGGGGACGGCACTATGGCTACACCTTC